The rows below give T cell receptor beta chains drawn from one sample of a study of siplizumab effects on memory and regulatory T cells. Data came from immunoSEQ multiplex PCR; TCRdb stores just in-frame clones and leaves some out. In the table there are about 100,000 clones, more than 85% of which are singletons. Sequencing was performed on CD4+ T cells sorted from blood. Receptor source: a human donor in good health. CDR3s include the opening cysteine and the closing phenylalanine or tryptophan. The order of the fields is V gene, CDR3 protein.

V: TRBV30; CDR3: CAHGGGFGQGRSATNEKLFF
V: TRBV19; CDR3: CASSITGGVKSGEAFF
V: TRBV6-6; CDR3: CASSRGGATSGNTIYF
V: TRBV10-3; CDR3: CAISGGGSSYNEQFF
V: TRBV2; CDR3: CASTVGQEAFF
V: TRBV6-5; CDR3: CASSRTVGSPLHF
V: TRBV6-4; CDR3: CASSAGTGSTDTQYF
V: TRBV5-4; CDR3: CASSLGGTGNQPQHF
V: TRBV6-1; CDR3: CASSEASGTGRSPLHF
V: TRBV19; CDR3: CASSIPARQGNYGYTF
V: TRBV11-2; CDR3: CASSLGGNEQYF
V: TRBV5-1; CDR3: CASSLRSSIGTGELFF
V: TRBV5-6; CDR3: CASSNRAYEQYF
V: TRBV5-1; CDR3: CASTGLANYGYTF
V: TRBV27; CDR3: CASRGPQGYEQYF
V: TRBV20-1; CDR3: CSVNYQETQYF
V: TRBV10-2; CDR3: CASSESRVYF
V: TRBV4-2; CDR3: CASSQSPGGVTGELFF
V: TRBV12-5; CDR3: CASGEGAGNNQPQHF
V: TRBV18; CDR3: CASSPPEGEGYF
V: TRBV9; CDR3: CASSPGPEGNSPLHF
V: TRBV6-5; CDR3: CASSYEGGYGYTF
V: TRBV28; CDR3: CASSSGPGHTFFQSF
V: TRBV5-4; CDR3: CASSYSSYEQYF
V: TRBV20-1; CDR3: CSARRNTEAFF
V: TRBV4-1; CDR3: CASSQPGAGVVYEQYF
V: TRBV6-5; CDR3: CASSYSTPGDQPQHF
V: TRBV7-2; CDR3: CASSLKVGTVNYGYTF
V: TRBV6-1; CDR3: CASRDGQGNYGYTF
V: TRBV19; CDR3: CASSIAGYGYTF
V: TRBV5-1; CDR3: CASSLVVQRISGANVLTF
V: TRBV18; CDR3: CASSPTGTGTGNTIYF
V: TRBV5-4; CDR3: CASSPPGQRSVDTQYF
V: TRBV5-1; CDR3: CASSSDELAKNIQYF
V: TRBV2; CDR3: CASSSQNIRGDTQYF
V: TRBV29-1; CDR3: CPGNRGRTEAFF
V: TRBV19; CDR3: CASSDAGSSYEQYF
V: TRBV18; CDR3: CASSPSPAYEQYF
V: TRBV7-9; CDR3: CASSRGGGNTEAFF
V: TRBV6-6; CDR3: CASSYPHRVESPEAFF
V: TRBV18; CDR3: CASSPGTSAYTQYF